Below, 18 T cell receptor beta chains from the same sample are listed, as sequenced in a study of post-analysis software for immune sequencing data. Built from TCR beta cDNA, the libraries had unique molecular identifiers in them. TCRdb re-analysed the PCR reads in MiXCR, keeping a single row per CDR3 protein. Here the sample spans a few hundred thousand distinct CDR3 sequences, roughly 45% being singletons. Study results and limitations: Five TRBV segments, TRBV5-6, TRBV5-1 and TRBV20-1 among them, were found more frequent in patients than controls.

Which antigens these TCRs recognize remains unknown. Sample: blood. These receptors all come from a girl between 10 and 17 years old with multiple sclerosis.

The rearrangement uses TRBV12-3 or TRBV12-4 and TRBJ2-4; tentatively, D is TRBD2 (6 bases). V was cut by 5 bases and J by 9 bases, with 17 bases left in between. The CDR3 sequence is 14 residues long. The CDR3: CASSPTLLGGIQYF. The CDR3 DNA reads as TGTGCCAGCAGTCCGACACTATTGGGGGGCATTCAGTACTTC.

The V and J genes are TRBV6-1 and TRBJ2-5, with D possibly matching TRBD1 (6 bases). Germline CDR1 and CDR2: MNHNS and SASEGT. CDR3 length equals 15 residues. Trimming removed 6 bases at V and 1 base at J, with 15 bases between. The CDR3 DNA reads TGTGCCAGCAGCGCACCGGGACATCGCCAAGAGACCCAGTACTTC. Translating it yields CASSAPGHRQETQYF.

J is TRBJ2-1 and V is TRBV3-1; 10 nucleotides line up with TRBD2. The CDR3 covers 15 residues. From germline, CDR1 is LGHDT and CDR2 YNNKEL (reference sequence). V was clipped by 4 bases and J by 6 bases; unmatched bases: 6. The CDR3 loop reads CASSLLAGAINEQFF. CDR3 DNA: TGTGCCAGCAGCCTCCTAGCGGGAGCGATCAATGAGCAGTTCTTC.

This chain links TRBV10-2 with TRBJ2-1, with 11 nucleotides matching TRBD2. Germline CDR1 and CDR2: WSHSY and SAAADI. The CDR3 length is 16 residues. After removal of 6 bases from V and 0 bases from J, the junction contained 4 bases not matched to a gene. CDR3 nucleotides: TGCGCCAGCAGGAAGACTAGCGGGGACTCCTACAATGAGCAGTTCTTC. As protein: CASRKTSGDSYNEQFF.

About this clonotype: The junction shows a germline mismatch at one end, possibly a read error. The V and J genes are TRBV12-3 or TRBV12-4 and TRBJ2-2; D possibly corresponds to TRBD2 (6 bases). This CDR3 is built from 13 residues. The CDR3: CASRGAGYGERFF. CDR3 in DNA: TGTGCCAGCCGCGGGGCAGGGTACGGGGAGCGGTTTTTT.

CDR3 sequence reads: CASGRQGAGTGELFF. CDR3 DNA: TGTGCCAGCGGACGACAGGGGGCAGGAACCGGGGAGCTGTTTTTT. The chain has TRBV12-3 or TRBV12-4 and TRBJ2-2, with 10 bases identical to TRBD1. J was trimmed by 5 bases and V by 8 bases; bases with no gene match: 8. The CDR3 runs 15 residues.

The chain couples TRBV5-1 to TRBJ2-4, with 12 positions matching TRBD1. The CDR3 runs to 16 residues. From germline, CDR1 is SGHRS and CDR2 YFSETQ. V gave up 0 bases and J gave up 6 bases; unmatched junction bases: 4. The CDR3 DNA is TGCGCCAGCAGCTTGGGGGACAGGGGGCCGGCAAACATTCAGTACTTC. Residues: CASSLGDRGPANIQYF.

Many counts were recorded for this clonotype. The V gene is TRBV29-1, the J gene TRBJ2-3; D call uncertain. CDR1 SQVTM and CDR2 ANQGSEA come from the germline V gene. The CDR3 spans 10 residues. Trimming took 4 bases from V and 5 from J, leaving 4 bases between them. CDR3 amino acids: CSVVEDTQYF. CDR3 DNA sequence: TGCAGCGTTGTGGAAGATACGCAGTATTTT.

The chain joins TRBV6-1 to TRBJ2-2; 8 bases align to TRBD2. Trimming cost V 6 bases and J 7 bases; bases outside gene matches: 22. CDR1 and CDR2 (germline): MNHNS, SASEGT. The CDR3 contains 19 residues. Written as DNA, the CDR3 is TGTGCCAGCAGCTCTGGGGTTAGCGGGATGCTAGGTTTTGGCGGGGAGCTGTTTTTT. This sequence encodes CASSSGVSGMLGFGGELFF.

The chain couples TRBV2 to TRBJ2-7; TRBD2 matches at 12 bases. The CDR3 consists of 19 residues. Trimming removed 1 base from V and 5 bases from J; junction bases left unmatched: 15. Germline CDR1 reads SNHLY; CDR2 reads FYNNEI. As DNA, the CDR3 is TGTGCCAGCAGTGAAGGCGCACGCCTGACTAGCGGGAGTCCCAACGAGCAGTACTTC. Its protein product is CASSEGARLTSGSPNEQYF. The entire variable domain, with the rest obtained from reference TRBV2 and TRBJ2-7, is as follows: EPEVTQTPSHQVTQMGQEVILRCVPISNHLYFYWYRQILGQKVEFLVSFYNNEISEKSEIFDDQFSVERPDGSNFTLKIRSTKLEDSAMYFCASSEGARLTSGSPNEQYFGPGTRLTVT.

This sequence joins TRBV7-2 and TRBJ2-7; D may be TRBD2 (6 bases). V gave up 7 bases and J gave up 2 bases, with 18 bases separating them. The CDR3 has 15 residues. The germline gives CDR1 SGHTA, CDR2 FQGNSA. The CDR3 nucleotides are TGTGCCAGCACCTCTTCCGGCGGGACGCCCTACGAGCAGTACTTC. Protein sequence: CASTSSGGTPYEQYF.

In this sample, this clonotype turned up a few times. The gene calls are TRBV9 and TRBJ1-2, with TRBD1 matching over 8 bases. Trimming cost V 2 bases and J 3 bases; bases outside gene matches: 6. Germline CDR1 is SGDLS and CDR2 is YYNGEE. The CDR3 extends over 15 amino acids. Written as DNA, the CDR3 is TGTGCCAGCAGCGTCGGACCGACAGGGGACTATGGCTACACCTTC. It specifies CASSVGPTGDYGYTF. Combining the CDR3 with reference TRBV9 and TRBJ1-2 gives the whole variable domain DSGVTQTPKHLITATGQRVTLRCSPRSGDLSVYWYQQSLDQGLQFLIQYYNGEERAKGNILERFSAQQFPDLHSELNLSSLELGDSALYFCASSVGPTGDYGYTFGSGTRLTVV.

With respect to this clonotype: One junction end disagrees with the germline gene, perhaps due to a read error. The chain joins TRBV2 to TRBJ2-4; D gene uncertain. The last part of the DNA fits TRBJ2-7 better; the J call may be wrong. The CDR3 sequence is 12 residues long. CDR1 SNHLY and CDR2 FYNNEI come from the germline V gene. Written as DNA, the CDR3 is TGTGCCAGCAGGGAAGCGACAATCGAGCAGTACTTC. This codes for CASREATIEQYF.

The CDR3 spells CASSRAGGLNTEAFF. CDR3 sequence (DNA): TGTGCCAGCTCACGTGCGGGGGGTCTGAACACTGAAGCTTTCTTT. The chain uses TRBV18 and TRBJ1-1, with D possibly being TRBD1 (5 bases). V was trimmed by 4 bases and J by 0 bases, leaving 12 bases between them. This CDR3 spans 15 amino acids. Germline V gene sequence: CDR1 KGHSH, CDR2 LQKENI.

The chain is built from TRBV10-3 and TRBJ2-4; 9 bases are a match to TRBD1. The better agreement between TRBJ2-7 and the DNA end casts doubt on the J call. Germline CDR1 ENHRY, CDR2 SYGVKD. CDR3 length: 16 residues. The CDR3 DNA follows: TGTGCCATCAGTGAGTTGCCGGGACAGGGTCTCTACGAGCAGTACTTC. This sequence encodes CAISELPGQGLYEQYF.

This clonotype was observed a few times. The chain joins TRBV28 to TRBJ1-5; TRBD1 is a possible D gene (6 bases). V gave up 5 bases and J gave up 4 bases, with 9 bases separating them. Germline V lookup: CDR1 MDHEN, CDR2 SYDVKM. The CDR3 loop spans 13 amino acids. CDR3 nucleotides: TGTGCCAGCAGTGGTACAGGGAATCAGCCCCAGCATTTT. This sequence encodes CASSGTGNQPQHF.

The chain uses TRBV5-5 and TRBJ2-1; 7 positions agree with TRBD2. Losses at the gene ends were 0 bases for V and 7 bases for J; bases not matched to a gene: 10. CDR3 length: 16 residues. Germline CDR1 SGHKS, CDR2 YYEKEE (reference sequence). The CDR3 coding sequence is TGTGCCAGCAGCTTGGGTTCTCGGCTAGCGGATAATGAGCAGTTCTTC. It yields the protein CASSLGSRLADNEQFF.

The J gene is TRBJ2-1, the V gene TRBV10-3; D uncertain. Near its end, the DNA agrees better with TRBJ2-7, so the J call may be wrong. Germline V gene data show CDR1 as ENHRY and CDR2 as SYGVKD. CDR3 length equals 14 residues. The CDR3 is CAIILSGSYNEQYF. CDR3 in DNA: TGTGCCATCATTCTGTCTGGATCCTACAATGAGCAGTACTTC.